The clone carrying this TCR beta chain was seen a few times. The data stem from a study of blood T cell repertoires in COVID-19. Everyone who took part was about 18 to 89 years old, and they came from some 23 US areas. The data were produced by immunoSEQ multiplex PCR, yet TCRdb's version contains in-frame clones alone and is incomplete. The sample gives a few hundred thousand clones, roughly four fifths of which show up once; roughly 5.1% is in the top ten. From germline, CDR1 is LNHDA and CDR2 SQIVND (reference sequence). Trimming removed 2 bases from V and 6 bases from J, with 5 bases in between. CDR3 length equals 12 residues.

This chain links TRBV19 with TRBJ2-4, with D perhaps matching TRBD1 (5 bases). The receptor was derived from a woman aged 50 to 65 who had recovered from COVID-19. The sample taken for sequencing was PBMCs or T cells enriched from blood (not recorded which). For the CDR3, the DNA is TGTGCCAGTAGTATACAGGGAAACATTCAGTACTTC. Encoded protein: CASSIQGNIQYF.